A selection of T cell receptor beta chains follows, all from one sample in a study of blood T cell repertoires in COVID-19. Sequencing used immunoSEQ multiplex PCR; TCRdb keeps in-frame clones, though not all of them. The profile shows 40,000 to 50,000 clones, under 90% of them singletons. Sequenced input: peripheral blood. The receptor source for this set is a man aged 45-60 years with active COVID-19. Both conserved end residues are part of each CDR3. The D gene is left open where the match is weak. For some rows the clone size is stated as once, few or many, or as a class when expanded; others skip it.

D: NA
size: once
J: TRBJ2-7
V: TRBV5-4
DNA: TGTGCCAGCAGCTCCGGACATCGACCCCTATACGAGCAGTACTTC
CDR3: CASSSGHRPLYEQYF

D: TRBD1
size: NA
J: TRBJ1-1
V: TRBV19
DNA: TGTGCCAGTGGTCTCCGGACAGGGGGCACTGAAGCTTTCTTT
CDR3: CASGLRTGGTEAFF

D: TRBD2
size: once
J: TRBJ2-3
V: TRBV7-8
DNA: TGTGCCAGCAGCTCAAAGCGGGAGTATGCTAGCACAGATACGCAGTATTTT
CDR3: CASSSKREYASTDTQYF

D: NA
size: NA
J: TRBJ2-7
V: TRBV6-2/TRBV6-3
DNA: TGTGCCAGCAGTTACTCGACTCGTGGCAGCTACGAGCAGTACTTC
CDR3: CASSYSTRGSYEQYF

D: TRBD1
size: NA
J: TRBJ2-3
V: TRBV7-2
DNA: TGTGCCAGCAGTCGGACAGGGGGTGGAACGGCAGATACGCAGTATTTT
CDR3: CASSRTGGGTADTQYF

D: NA
size: once
J: TRBJ2-7
V: TRBV7-3
DNA: TGTGCCAGCAGCTTAAACGGGAACGAGCAGTACTTC
CDR3: CASSLNGNEQYF

D: NA
size: NA
J: TRBJ1-2
V: TRBV18
DNA: TGTGCCAGCTCACCGAACAGGGCTAACTATGGCTACACCTTC
CDR3: CASSPNRANYGYTF

D: NA
size: once
J: TRBJ1-5
V: TRBV19
DNA: TGTGCCAGTAGTATTAAGGGGATGGGTATCAATCAGCCCCAGCATTTT
CDR3: CASSIKGMGINQPQHF

D: NA
size: NA
J: TRBJ2-7
V: TRBV25-1
DNA: TGTGCCAGCAGTGGTCAGGGGTGGAACGAGCAGTACTTC
CDR3: CASSGQGWNEQYF

D: TRBD1
size: NA
J: TRBJ2-7
V: TRBV19
DNA: TGTGCCAGTAGTATGGCCGGGACAGGGGTCCACGAGCAGTACTTC
CDR3: CASSMAGTGVHEQYF

D: TRBD1
size: NA
J: TRBJ2-6
V: TRBV19
DNA: TGTGCCAGTAGTATAGCCGCGAGACAGGGCCATTTCTCTGGGGCCAACGTCCTGACTTTC
CDR3: CASSIAARQGHFSGANVLTF

D: TRBD1
size: once
J: TRBJ1-2
V: TRBV2
DNA: TGTGCCAGCAGGTTGAACATCGGGACAGGGAACTATGGCTACACCTTC
CDR3: CASRLNIGTGNYGYTF

D: TRBD2
size: NA
J: TRBJ2-7
V: TRBV10-2
DNA: TGCGCCAGCAGTGTTGCGGGAGGGGTTTTTGAGCAGTACTTC
CDR3: CASSVAGGVFEQYF

D: NA
size: NA
J: TRBJ1-2
V: TRBV5-1
DNA: TGCGCCAGCAGCCCCGGGGGGGGGAGCCAGGGCTACACCTTC
CDR3: CASSPGGGSQGYTF

D: NA
size: NA
J: TRBJ2-1
V: TRBV6-5
DNA: TGTGCCAGCAGCACACAGGGTGGCTACAATGAGCAGTTCTTC
CDR3: CASSTQGGYNEQFF

D: NA
size: NA
J: TRBJ2-1
V: TRBV28
DNA: TGTGCCAGCAGTTTTAGTGGGACTTACCAGTTCTTC
CDR3: CASSFSGTYQFF

D: TRBD2
size: NA
J: TRBJ2-3
V: TRBV7-9
DNA: TGTGCCAGCAGCTCCAACCTAGCGGGAGCAGATACGCAGTATTTT
CDR3: CASSSNLAGADTQYF

D: TRBD1
size: NA
J: TRBJ1-6
V: TRBV4-3
DNA: TGCGCCAGCAGCCAAGAGGGACAGCAGAATTCACCCCTCCACTTT
CDR3: CASSQEGQQNSPLHF

D: NA
size: NA
J: TRBJ1-2
V: TRBV6-6
DNA: TGTGCCAGCAGTTACGTCCACCTAACCAATGGCTACACCTTC
CDR3: CASSYVHLTNGYTF

D: NA
size: NA
J: TRBJ2-5
V: TRBV7-2
DNA: TGTGCCAGCAGCCAACCCGGGACACCTGAAGAGACCCAGTACTTC
CDR3: CASSQPGTPEETQYF

D: TRBD1
size: once
J: TRBJ1-3
V: TRBV11-3
DNA: TGTGCCAGCAGCTGGGGCGACCGGGACAGGGGAGGAGGAAACACCATATATTTT
CDR3: CASSWGDRDRGGGNTIYF

D: TRBD1
size: NA
J: TRBJ2-3
V: TRBV24-1
DNA: TGTGCCACCAGTGATTGGGACAGGGCCTCTAGCACAGATACGCAGTATTTT
CDR3: CATSDWDRASSTDTQYF

D: TRBD1
size: NA
J: TRBJ1-3
V: TRBV15
DNA: TGTGCCACCAGCAGAGATCAGGGGGCTTCTGGAAACACCATATATTTT
CDR3: CATSRDQGASGNTIYF

D: NA
size: NA
J: TRBJ2-6
V: TRBV4-1
DNA: TGCGCCAGCAGCCAAGTGGAGACCTCTGGGGCCAACGTCCTGACTTTC
CDR3: CASSQVETSGANVLTF

D: NA
size: once
J: TRBJ2-2
V: TRBV30
DNA: TGTGCCTCCCCAGGTTTCTCGAACACCGGGGAGCTGTTTTTT
CDR3: CASPGFSNTGELFF

D: NA
size: NA
J: TRBJ1-5
V: TRBV6-6
DNA: TGTGCCAGCAGTGGGGCTCAGGGAGGGCAGCCCCAGCATTTT
CDR3: CASSGAQGGQPQHF

D: NA
size: once
J: TRBJ1-1
V: TRBV12-1
DNA: TGTGCCAGCAGCTTTGTCGACAGGGTGTACACTGAAGCTTTCTTT
CDR3: CASSFVDRVYTEAFF

D: NA
size: NA
J: TRBJ2-5
V: TRBV23-1
DNA: TGCGCCAGCAGCCGCCGGTCGGTGGGCTGGGAGACCCAGTACTTC
CDR3: CASSRRSVGWETQYF

D: NA
size: NA
J: TRBJ1-6
V: TRBV28
DNA: TGTGCCACCACCCCCCAAGCGGGTCGATCACCCCTCCACTTT
CDR3: CATTPQAGRSPLHF

D: NA
size: NA
J: TRBJ2-7
V: TRBV10-3
DNA: TGTGCCATCAGTGAGTCGTCTAGCTCCTACGAGCAGTACTTC
CDR3: CAISESSSSYEQYF

D: NA
size: NA
J: TRBJ1-6
V: TRBV11-2
DNA: TGTGCCAGCAGTGCGGGACTCCTGAGCTCCTATAATTCACCCCTCCACTTT
CDR3: CASSAGLLSSYNSPLHF

D: NA
size: NA
J: TRBJ1-5
V: TRBV30
DNA: TGTGCCTGGAGTGTTCTCACCTCCTTGGGCCAGCCCCAGCATTTT
CDR3: CAWSVLTSLGQPQHF

D: NA
size: NA
J: TRBJ1-1
V: TRBV28
DNA: TGTGCCAGCACGGGGAGAATGAACACTGAAGCTTTCTTT
CDR3: CASTGRMNTEAFF

D: NA
size: NA
J: TRBJ1-1
V: TRBV5-5
DNA: TGTGCCAGCAGCGCCGGGAGGGGACTGAACACTGAAGCTTTCTTT
CDR3: CASSAGRGLNTEAFF

D: NA
size: NA
J: TRBJ2-1
V: TRBV7-7
DNA: TGTGCCAGCAGCTTAGAAGACCCCCTGGGGGGTGGTATGAGTGAGCAGTTCTTC
CDR3: CASSLEDPLGGGMSEQFF

D: NA
size: NA
J: TRBJ2-2
V: TRBV7-3
DNA: TGTGCCAGCAGCATCACCGGGACATACACCGGGGAGCTGTTTTTT
CDR3: CASSITGTYTGELFF

D: NA
size: NA
J: TRBJ2-5
V: TRBV5-4
DNA: TGTGCCAGCAGCTTGGCCCCGACAGGTTTGGAGACCCAGTACTTC
CDR3: CASSLAPTGLETQYF

D: TRBD1
size: NA
J: TRBJ2-5
V: TRBV10-3
DNA: TGTGCCATCAGACCCGGGACAGGGAGGGAAGAGACCCAGTACTTC
CDR3: CAIRPGTGREETQYF

D: NA
size: NA
J: TRBJ2-3
V: TRBV4-3
DNA: TGCGCCAGCAGCCAAGCCGGGGTTCAGATTCCCACAGATACGCAGTATTTT
CDR3: CASSQAGVQIPTDTQYF

D: NA
size: NA
J: TRBJ1-1
V: TRBV12-3/TRBV12-4
DNA: TGTGCCAGCAGCGCGCGGGCGCTCGAAGCTTTCTTT
CDR3: CASSARALEAFF

D: NA
size: NA
J: TRBJ2-1
V: TRBV21-1
DNA: TGTGCCAGCAGCAAGGTGGGAGGGCCGTACAATGAGCAGTTCTTC
CDR3: CASSKVGGPYNEQFF

D: TRBD2
size: NA
J: TRBJ2-1
V: TRBV3-1/TRBV3-2
DNA: TGTGCCAGCAGCCAACAGCGGGATCGTGAGCAGTTCTTC
CDR3: CASSQQRDREQFF

D: NA
size: NA
J: TRBJ2-5
V: TRBV5-6
DNA: TGTGCCAGCAGCCGAGCGGAGACCCAGTACTTC
CDR3: CASSRAETQYF